The sample holds a few counts of the clone carrying this T cell receptor (beta chain). Its antigen is undetermined. CD4+ T cells that had been cultured provided DNA sequenced with the Oncomine TCR Beta short-read assay. Via MiXCR, TCRdb re-called the PCR reads, giving one row per CDR3 protein. The sample lists fewer than 25,000 distinct CDR3 sequences, about 52% occurring once. Treatment noted: approximately nine-day PBMC culture with coronavirus spike peptide pools or control peptides (ViraFEST assay). The ViraFEST method relied on peptide pools to expand antigen-specific T cells, followed by TCR sequencing. This sample was included in a study of vaccination and CD4 T cells after COVID-19. Study details: PCR on nasal swabs identified SARS-CoV-2 in convalescent patients, of whom roughly 9 were mild and one severe. Findings of the study overall: Counts of SARS-CoV-2-reactive clonotypes had a median that went from approximately 21 to 38, a nonsignificant change.

The sequenced sample consisted of CD4+ T cells from blood, cultured in vitro. The TCR originated in a human donor who had recovered from COVID-19.

The DNA for the CDR3 is TGTGCCAGCAGTGTGCGACAGGGGCCTAATCAGCCCCAGCATTTT. Translating it yields CASSVRQGPNQPQHF. The V call is TRBV2, the J call TRBJ1-5; 8 bases fit TRBD1. The CDR3 is 15 residues long. J lost 4 bases, V lost 4 bases, and 6 bases had no gene match. Germline-derived CDR1 and CDR2 are SNHLY and FYNNEI.